This TCR beta chain was recovered during a study of OX40 agonist ivuxolimab in advanced cancers. Study in general: The dose-escalation cohort had hepatocellular carcinoma, melanoma, renal cell or head and neck cancer. Study-wide results and caveats: The 0.1-3.0 mg/kg partial responders had among the lowest clonal expansion. Clonal expansion from baseline to week 6 occurred in both CD4+ and CD8+ T cells. Among expanded peripheral T cells, antigen specificity went undetermined.

Concerning this clone itself: The target antigen is unknown.

The data were produced by immunoSEQ multiplex PCR, yet TCRdb's version contains in-frame clones alone and is incomplete. Of 27,000 or so clones in the sample, 84% were seen once. The clonotype comes from an adult with an advanced solid tumor such as melanoma, head and neck, liver or kidney cancer. The specimen was CD4+ or CD8+ T cells sorted from blood, collected in a trial of the OX40 agonist ivuxolimab.

The CDR3 region has the DNA TGTGCCAGCAGCTTAGGTAGAGGGCGGGGGACAGATACGCAGTATTTT. Translation: CASSLGRGRGTDTQYF. The chain joins TRBV7-6 to TRBJ2-3, with 7 bases aligning to TRBD2. The CDR3 extends over 16 amino acids. Germline CDR1 SGHVS, CDR2 FNYEAQ. V was clipped by 1 base and J by 3 bases; unmatched bases: 7.